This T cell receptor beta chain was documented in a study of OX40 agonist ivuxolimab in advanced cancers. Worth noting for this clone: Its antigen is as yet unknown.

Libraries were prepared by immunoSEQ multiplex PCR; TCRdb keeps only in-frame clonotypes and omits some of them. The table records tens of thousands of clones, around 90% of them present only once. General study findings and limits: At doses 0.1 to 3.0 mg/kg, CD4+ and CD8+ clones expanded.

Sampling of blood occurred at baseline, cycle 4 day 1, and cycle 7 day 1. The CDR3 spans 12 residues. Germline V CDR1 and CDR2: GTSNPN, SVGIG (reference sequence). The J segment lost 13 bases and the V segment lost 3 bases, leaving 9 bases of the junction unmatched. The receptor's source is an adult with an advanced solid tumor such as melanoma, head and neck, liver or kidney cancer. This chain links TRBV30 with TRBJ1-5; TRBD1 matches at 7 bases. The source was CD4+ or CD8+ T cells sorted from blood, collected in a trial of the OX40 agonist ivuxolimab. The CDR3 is CAWSETGSKQHF. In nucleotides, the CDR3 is TGTGCCTGGAGCGAGACAGGGTCTAAGCAGCATTTT.